The 20 T cell receptor beta chains below were found in one sample sequenced in a study of identical twins. TCRdb ran MiXCR on the 5' RACE reads and lists one entry per CDR3 protein. The sample has 1.5 million to 2 million distinct CDR3 sequences; about 32% are singletons. Sequences were obtained from cord blood. Receptors were obtained from a newborn girl in good health.

Here the CDR3 DNA reads TGCAGTGCATTAGCGGGAGGTGAGGCATGGTCCTACAATGAGCAGTTCTTC. It is translated as CSALAGGEAWSYNEQFF. This chain links TRBV20-1 with TRBJ2-1; TRBD2 matches at 10 bases. The germline V gene encodes CDR1 DFQATT and CDR2 SNEGSKA (reference sequence). This CDR3 is 17 amino acids long. With V trimmed by 6 bases and J by 1 base, 12 bases remained unmatched.

The V and J genes are TRBV7-2 and TRBJ1-6; TRBD1 is a possible D gene (6 bases). V was pared by 3 bases and J by 7 bases, with 16 bases between. The CDR3 extends over 16 amino acids. Germline CDR1 is SGHTA and CDR2 is FQGNSA. The CDR3 is CASSLGTGLKNSPLHF. The CDR3 DNA reads TGTGCCAGCAGCTTGGGCACAGGGCTGAAGAATTCACCCCTCCACTTT.

CDR3 loop: CASSHARDSSTDTQYF. The CDR3 DNA is TGTGCCAGCAGCCACGCCCGGGACTCTAGCACAGATACGCAGTATTTT. The chain uses TRBV28 and TRBJ2-3, with a possible D match to TRBD2 (6 bases). The CDR3 sequence is 16 residues long. Germline loops: CDR1 MDHEN, CDR2 SYDVKM. The V end lost 6 bases, the J end lost 0 bases, and 16 bases lay between the germline ends.

About this clonotype itself: This may come from a read error, since a much larger clone is one base off. The CDR3 reads CASGLPTLTDTQYF. CDR3 nucleotides: TGTGCCAGCGGCTTGCCGACCCTCACAGATACGCAGTATTTT. The chain employs TRBV11-2 and TRBJ2-3; D uncertain. Germline V lookup: CDR1 SGHAT, CDR2 FQNNGV. This CDR3 is 14 amino acids long.

The chain carries TRBV20-1 and TRBJ2-7; D ambiguous. The DNA matches TRBJ2-5 better at its end, which makes the J call doubtful. In germline, CDR1 is DFQATT, CDR2 SNEGSKA (reference sequence). This CDR3 comprises 14 residues. This chain's CDR3 is CSARDPVVQETQYF. The DNA of the CDR3 is TGCAGTGCTAGAGATCCGGTAGTACAGGAGACCCAGTACTTC.

This clonotype appeared a few times. V usage is TRBV5-1 and J usage is TRBJ2-5, with a possible D match to TRBD1 (7 bases). V lost 1 base, J lost 11 bases, and 12 bases lay in between. This CDR3 is 12 amino acids long. Per germline, CDR1 SGHRS and CDR2 YFSETQ. The CDR3 sequence is CASSLTGEEQYF. As DNA, the CDR3 is TGCGCCAGCAGCTTGACAGGGGAGGAGCAGTACTTC. Based on the CDR3 plus reference TRBV5-1 and TRBJ2-5, the full variable domain is KAGVTQTPRYLIKTRGQQVTLSCSPISGHRSVSWYQQTPGQGLQFLFEYFSETQRNKGNFPGRFSGRQFSNSRSEMNVSTLELGDSALYLCASSLTGEEQYFGPGTRLLVL.

This chain links TRBV12-5 with TRBJ2-7; a possible D gene is TRBD1 (5 bases). The CDR3 covers 15 residues. V lost 3 bases and J lost 0, with 12 bases in between. The germline gives CDR1 LGHNT, CDR2 FRNRAP. The CDR3 loop reads CASGFPRADSYEQYF. As DNA, the CDR3 is TGTGCTAGTGGTTTCCCCAGGGCCGACTCCTACGAGCAGTACTTC.

The table lists this clonotype with a few counts. This sequence joins TRBV25-1 and TRBJ1-1; TRBD1 is a possible D gene (6 bases). Germline V gives CDR1 MGHDK, CDR2 SYGVNS. Between the trimmed V and J ends, which lost 4 bases and 2 bases, there was a span of 17 bases. The CDR3 runs 16 residues. Written as DNA, the CDR3 is TGTGCCAGCAGTGGACCACCGGGACACATCAACACTGAAGCTTTCTTT. Encoded protein: CASSGPPGHINTEAFF.

About this clonotype: One junction end does not reproduce the germline sequence, and a read error may be involved. V usage is TRBV20-1 and J usage is TRBJ2-3; unclear D gene. The CDR3 sequence is 12 residues long. The V gene's germline CDR1 is DFQATT and CDR2 SNEGSKA (reference sequence). The CDR3 region is CSARERTDAQYF. In DNA form, the CDR3 reads TGCAGTGCTAGAGAACGCACAGATGCGCAGTATTTT.

This clonotype was seen many times. CDR3 protein: CASSQTSGKIDTQYF. CDR3 nucleotide sequence: TGTGCCAGCAGTCAGACTAGCGGGAAGATAGATACGCAGTATTTT. This rearrangement joins TRBV7-8 to TRBJ2-3, with 11 bases fitting TRBD2. The CDR3 extends over 15 amino acids. The germline V gene encodes CDR1 SGHVS and CDR2 FQNEAQ. V gave up 6 bases and J gave up 5 bases; unmatched junction bases: 7.

The chain links TRBV7-8 to TRBJ1-2; the match to TRBD1 covers 8 bases. Trimming cost V 5 bases and J 7 bases; bases outside gene matches: 6. This CDR3 is 13 amino acids long. The V gene's germline CDR1 is SGHVS and CDR2 FQNEAQ. The CDR3 DNA is TGTGCCAGCAGCATTGTGACAGGGGTTGGCTACACCTTC. It encodes CASSIVTGVGYTF.

The V call is TRBV5-1, the J call TRBJ2-7; 9 nucleotides agree with TRBD2. CDR3 size: 18 residues. Per germline, CDR1 SGHRS and CDR2 YFSETQ. Unmatched junction bases numbered 13, after V lost 0 bases and J lost 3 bases. In nucleotides, the CDR3 is TGCGCCAGCAGCTTGGAGACTAGCGGCGGCCGGCGCTTCTACGAGCAGTACTTC. Protein sequence: CASSLETSGGRRFYEQYF.

This clonotype has a handful of counts. V gene TRBV7-2 combines with J gene TRBJ1-4; 8 bases fit TRBD1. Trimming removed 6 bases from V and 4 bases from J; junction bases left unmatched: 4. This CDR3 spans 14 amino acids. CDR1 and CDR2 (germline): SGHTA, FQGNSA. The CDR3 DNA sequence: TGTGCCAGCAGACGGACAGGGAATAATGAAAAACTGTTTTTT. This codes for CASRRTGNNEKLFF.

The gene calls are TRBV6-5 and TRBJ2-1; D is undetermined. CDR3 size: 12 residues. The V end lost 0 bases, the J end lost 7 bases, and 4 bases lay between the germline ends. Germline-derived CDR1 and CDR2 are MNHEY and SVGAGI. CDR3 sequence reads: CASSYSINEQFF. The CDR3 DNA is TGTGCCAGCAGTTACTCGATTAATGAGCAGTTCTTC.

The V call is TRBV2, the J call TRBJ2-1; D is ambiguous. Trimming took off 3 bases at V and 6 bases at J, with 9 bases between the two ends. CDR3 length equals 13 residues. In germline, CDR1 is SNHLY, CDR2 FYNNEI. CDR3 sequence reads: CASSEGASNEQFF. CDR3 nucleotides: TGTGCCAGCAGTGAGGGTGCATCCAATGAGCAGTTCTTC.

The chain is built from TRBV29-1 and TRBJ1-2; TRBD1 matches 7 bases. Germline V gives CDR1 SQVTM, CDR2 ANQGSEA. The CDR3 runs 14 residues. The V segment lost 4 bases and the J segment 2 bases; nucleotides outside the gene matches: 7. The CDR3 DNA reads as TGCAGCGTTGCTCTCAGGGGGTGGAACTATGGCTACACCTTC. The encoded protein is CSVALRGWNYGYTF.

The chain recombines TRBV12-3 or TRBV12-4 with TRBJ2-1, with a weak D call TRBD2 (6 bases). Trimming stripped 3 bases from V and 8 bases from J, with 17 bases between. CDR3 length equals 15 residues. CDR3 amino acids: CASSFPPLAFDEQFF. The CDR3 coding sequence is TGTGCCAGCAGTTTCCCCCCTCTAGCGTTCGATGAGCAGTTCTTC.

The chain recombines TRBV7-2 with TRBJ1-5, with unresolved D. The V gene's germline CDR1 is SGHTA and CDR2 FQGNSA. Between the trimmed V and J ends, which lost 3 bases and 7 bases, there was a span of 10 bases. This CDR3 has 13 residues. CDR3 amino acids: CASSFEVGQPQHF. In nucleotides, the CDR3 is TGTGCCAGCAGCTTTGAGGTTGGCCAGCCCCAGCATTTT.

There are a few counts of this clonotype. The chain links TRBV6-5 to TRBJ1-5; a possible D gene is TRBD1 (6 bases). There are 19 residues in the CDR3. Germline assignment: CDR1 MNHEY and CDR2 SVGAGI. V gave up 0 bases and J gave up 0 bases, with 18 bases separating them. This chain's CDR3 is CASSYSIQAGDHSNQPQHF. DNA for the CDR3: TGTGCCAGCAGTTACTCGATACAGGCAGGGGATCATAGCAATCAGCCCCAGCATTTT.

The rearrangement links TRBV20-1 to TRBJ1-2; D not resolved. The CDR3 length is 12 residues. Germline V lookup: CDR1 DFQATT, CDR2 SNEGSKA (reference sequence). With 3 bases removed from V and 6 bases from J, the gap between germline ends came to 11 bases. Here the CDR3 DNA reads TGCAGTGCTAGTGACCAGGCGGATGGCTACACCTTC. Translated, it gives CSASDQADGYTF.